This T cell receptor (beta chain) comes out of a study of cytomegalovirus exposure and HLA in healthy donors. Germline loops: CDR1 SGHTA, CDR2 FQGNSA. Trimming removed 4 bases at V and 4 bases at J, with 11 bases between. CDR3 size: 13 residues. TCRdb's table, derived via immunoSEQ multiplex PCR, lists solely in-frame clones and lacks some. The sample shows roughly 310,000 clones, approximately 91% of them seen only once. This clone occurred a few times. The origin of this receptor is a man younger than 40 in good health and CMV-seronegative. The sequenced material came from PBMCs. This chain links TRBV7-2 with TRBJ2-7; D is perhaps TRBD1 (6 bases). CDR3 in amino acids: CASSSSQGYEQYF. Here the CDR3 DNA reads TGTGCCAGCAGCTCCTCTCAGGGGTACGAGCAGTACTTC.